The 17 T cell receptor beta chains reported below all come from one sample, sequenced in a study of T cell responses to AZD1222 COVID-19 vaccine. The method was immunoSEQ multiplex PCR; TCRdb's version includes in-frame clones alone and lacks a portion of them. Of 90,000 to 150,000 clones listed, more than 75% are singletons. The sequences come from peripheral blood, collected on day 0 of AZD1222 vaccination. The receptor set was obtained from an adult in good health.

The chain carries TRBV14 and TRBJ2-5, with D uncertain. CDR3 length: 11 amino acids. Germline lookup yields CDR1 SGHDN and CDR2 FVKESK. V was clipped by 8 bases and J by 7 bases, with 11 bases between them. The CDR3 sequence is CASGATGTQYF. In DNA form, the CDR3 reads TGTGCCAGCGGCGCCACGGGGACCCAGTACTTC. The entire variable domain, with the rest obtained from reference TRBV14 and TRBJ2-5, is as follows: EAGVTQFPSHSVIEKGQTVTLRCDPISGHDNLYWYRRVMGKEIKFLLHFVKESKQDESGMPNNRFLAERTGGTYSTLKVQPAELEDSGVYFCASGATGTQYFGPGTRLLVL.

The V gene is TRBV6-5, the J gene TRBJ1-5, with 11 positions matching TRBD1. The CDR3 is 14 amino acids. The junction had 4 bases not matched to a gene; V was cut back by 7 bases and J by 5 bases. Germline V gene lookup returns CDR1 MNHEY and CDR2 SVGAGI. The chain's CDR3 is CASKDRGLYQPQHF. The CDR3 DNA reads TGTGCCAGCAAGGACAGGGGGCTGTATCAGCCCCAGCATTTT.

CDR3 sequence (DNA): TGTGCCAGCAGTTTCCACAACTCCTACGAGCAGTACTTC. This gives the protein CASSFHNSYEQYF. The V gene is TRBV12-3 or TRBV12-4, the J gene TRBJ2-7; D gene ambiguous. The CDR3 length is 13 residues. Trimming pared 3 bases from V and 0 bases from J, leaving 6 bases between.

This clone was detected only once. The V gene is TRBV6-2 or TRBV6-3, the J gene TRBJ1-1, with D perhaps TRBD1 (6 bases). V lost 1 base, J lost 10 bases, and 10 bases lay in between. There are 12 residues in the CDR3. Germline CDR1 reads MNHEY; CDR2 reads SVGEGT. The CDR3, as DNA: TGTGCCAGCAGTTACTGGGGGCAAAGAGCTTTCTTT. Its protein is CASSYWGQRAFF.

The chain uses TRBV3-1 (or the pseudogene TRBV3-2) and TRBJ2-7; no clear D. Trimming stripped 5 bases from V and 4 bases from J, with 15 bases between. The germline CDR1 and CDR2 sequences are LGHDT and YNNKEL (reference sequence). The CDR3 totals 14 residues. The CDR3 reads CASSDRTIPYEQYF. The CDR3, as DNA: TGTGCCAGCAGCGACCGGACCATCCCGTACGAGCAGTACTTC.

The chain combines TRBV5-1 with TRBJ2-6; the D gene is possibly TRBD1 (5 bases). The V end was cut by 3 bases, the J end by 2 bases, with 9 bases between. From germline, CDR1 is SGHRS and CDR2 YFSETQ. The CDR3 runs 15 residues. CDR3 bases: TGCGCCAGCAGCTCCAGGGTTACTGGGGCCAACGTCCTGACTTTC. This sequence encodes CASSSRVTGANVLTF.

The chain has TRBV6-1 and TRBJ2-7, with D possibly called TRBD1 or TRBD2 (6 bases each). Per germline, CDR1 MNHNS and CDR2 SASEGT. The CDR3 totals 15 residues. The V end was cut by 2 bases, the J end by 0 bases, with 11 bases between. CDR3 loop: CASSEPRGLSYEQYF. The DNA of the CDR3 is TGTGCCAGCAGTGAACCCAGGGGACTCTCCTACGAGCAGTACTTC.

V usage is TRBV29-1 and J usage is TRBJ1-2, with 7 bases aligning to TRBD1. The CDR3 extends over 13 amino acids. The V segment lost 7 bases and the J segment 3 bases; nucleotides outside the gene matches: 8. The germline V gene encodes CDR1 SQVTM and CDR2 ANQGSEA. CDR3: CSGGLTGDYGYTF. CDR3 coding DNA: TGCAGCGGTGGGCTTACAGGGGACTATGGCTACACCTTC.

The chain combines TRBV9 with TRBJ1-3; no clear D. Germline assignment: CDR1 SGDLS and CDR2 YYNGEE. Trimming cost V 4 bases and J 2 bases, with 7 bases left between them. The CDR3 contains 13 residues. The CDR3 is CASSTDPGNTIYF. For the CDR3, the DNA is TGTGCCAGCAGCACGGATCCTGGAAACACCATATATTTT.

This chain's CDR3 is CASSLISDTQYF. In DNA form, the CDR3 reads TGTGCCAGCAGCCTAATTTCAGATACGCAGTATTTT. The chain has TRBV7-9 and TRBJ2-3; no clear D gene. CDR3 size: 12 residues. V gave up 5 bases and J gave up 4 bases, with 7 bases separating them. Germline CDR1 reads SEHNR; CDR2 reads FQNEAQ (reference sequence). The entire variable domain, with the rest obtained from reference TRBV7-9 and TRBJ2-3, is as follows: DTGVSQNPRHKITKRGQNVTFRCDPISEHNRLYWYRQTLGQGPEFLTYFQNEAQLEKSRLLSDRFSAERPKGSFSTLEIQRTEQGDSAMYLCASSLISDTQYFGPGTRLTVL.

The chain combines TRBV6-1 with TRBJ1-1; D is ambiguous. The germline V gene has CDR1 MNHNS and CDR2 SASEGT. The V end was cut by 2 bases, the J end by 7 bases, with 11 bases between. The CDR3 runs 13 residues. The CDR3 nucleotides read TGTGCCAGCAGTGAATATCTTCGGGGTGAAGCTTTCTTT. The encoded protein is CASSEYLRGEAFF.

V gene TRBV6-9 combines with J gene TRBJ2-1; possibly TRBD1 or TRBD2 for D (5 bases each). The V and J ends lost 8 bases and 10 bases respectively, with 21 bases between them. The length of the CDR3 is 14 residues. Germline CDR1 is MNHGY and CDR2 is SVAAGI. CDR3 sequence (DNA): TGTGCCAGCCCTCCAAGGCCGGGACGAAGGGAGCAGTTCTTC. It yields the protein CASPPRPGRREQFF.

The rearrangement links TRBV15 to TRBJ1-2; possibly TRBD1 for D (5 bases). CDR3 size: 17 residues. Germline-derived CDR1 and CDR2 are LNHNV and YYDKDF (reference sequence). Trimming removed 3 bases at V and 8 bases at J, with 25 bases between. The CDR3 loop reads CATSSDIENDSLRGYTF. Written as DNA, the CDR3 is TGTGCCACCAGCAGCGATATTGAGAATGACAGTCTCCGGGGCTACACCTTC.

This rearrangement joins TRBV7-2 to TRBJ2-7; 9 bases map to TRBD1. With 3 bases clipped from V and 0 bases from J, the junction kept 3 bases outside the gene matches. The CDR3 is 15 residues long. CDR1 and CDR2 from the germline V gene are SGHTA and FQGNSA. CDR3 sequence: CASSFGQGPSYEQYF. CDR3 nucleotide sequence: TGTGCCAGCAGCTTCGGACAGGGGCCCTCCTACGAGCAGTACTTC.

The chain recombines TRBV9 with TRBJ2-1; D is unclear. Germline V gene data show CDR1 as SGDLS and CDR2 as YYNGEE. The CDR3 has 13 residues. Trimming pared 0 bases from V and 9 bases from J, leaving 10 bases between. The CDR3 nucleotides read TGTGCCAGCAGCGTAGACATTAGTGCTGAGCAGTTCTTC. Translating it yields CASSVDISAEQFF.

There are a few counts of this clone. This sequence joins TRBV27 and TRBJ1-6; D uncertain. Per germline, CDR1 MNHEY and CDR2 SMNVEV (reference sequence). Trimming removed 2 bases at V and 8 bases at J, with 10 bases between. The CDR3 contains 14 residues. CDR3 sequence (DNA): TGTGCCAGCAGTTTAGGACTGTTTGATTCACCCCTCCACTTT. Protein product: CASSLGLFDSPLHF.

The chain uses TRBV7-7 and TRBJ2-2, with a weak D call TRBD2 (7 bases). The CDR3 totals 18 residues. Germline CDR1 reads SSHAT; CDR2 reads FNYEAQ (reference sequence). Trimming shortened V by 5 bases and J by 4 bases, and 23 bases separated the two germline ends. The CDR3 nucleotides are TGTGCCAGCAGCCTCGGTCCGCGGGGGCAGGCGGGCACCGGGGAGCTGTTTTTT. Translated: CASSLGPRGQAGTGELFF.